The rows below give T cell receptor beta chains drawn from one sample of a study of Ad26.COV2.S vaccination and SARS-CoV-2 variants. The protocol was immunoSEQ multiplex PCR, while the TCRdb copy is restricted to in-frame clones and leaves out a portion. This table holds about half a million clones, nearly 90% found once. Sequencing was performed on peripheral blood, taken in a trial of Ad26.COV2.S vaccine versus placebo. The receptors derive from a person between 18 and 60 years old who received the Ad26.COV2.S COVID-19 vaccine or a placebo. The CDR3 runs from the conserved cysteine through the conserved F or W. A D gene is named only where the DNA matches it firmly. Part of the rows lack a size; the others show once, few, many or a class for expanded clones.

clone size,J gene,V gene,D gene,CDR3 DNA,CDR3 protein
NA,TRBJ1-2,TRBV18,TRBD1,TGTGCCAGCTCACCCCGGACAGGGGAGGGGACTAAGGGCTACACCTTC,CASSPRTGEGTKGYTF
NA,TRBJ1-5,TRBV30,NA,TGTGCCTGGAGTGGCCAGGGACAGCCCCAGCATTTT,CAWSGQGQPQHF
NA,TRBJ2-3,TRBV7-2,TRBD2,TGTGCCAGCAGCCCCGGGGGGGGACCTCTGCAGTATTTT,CASSPGGGPLQYF
NA,TRBJ1-2,TRBV28,NA,TGTGCCAGCAGTCCGGCGGTTTATGGCTACACCTTC,CASSPAVYGYTF
NA,TRBJ1-4,TRBV3-1/TRBV3-2,NA,TGTGCCAGCGGGGACATAACTAATGAAAAACTGTTTTTT,CASGDITNEKLFF
NA,TRBJ2-7,TRBV28,NA,TGTGCCACCCACTCGGGTTACGAGCAGTACTTC,CATHSGYEQYF
NA,TRBJ2-1,TRBV28,TRBD1,TGTGCCAGCTTCCCCCGGGGGACAGGGGGCTTAGGTGAGCAGTTCTTC,CASFPRGTGGLGEQFF
NA,TRBJ2-5,TRBV27,NA,TGTGCCAGCAGTTCGCCCGTGGGACTGTACTTC,CASSSPVGLYF
NA,TRBJ2-7,TRBV6-6,NA,TGTGCCAGCAGTTTAACAGCATACTACGAGCAGTACTTC,CASSLTAYYEQYF
NA,TRBJ2-2,TRBV7-8,NA,TGTGCCAGCAGCTCAGGGGTTAACACCGGGGAGCTGTTTTTT,CASSSGVNTGELFF
NA,TRBJ1-4,TRBV28,NA,TGTGCCAGCAGTTTTCCGGGGTATGAAAAACTGTTTTTT,CASSFPGYEKLFF
once,TRBJ1-1,TRBV5-1,NA,TGCGCCAGCAGCTTGGCAACGGGTACTGAAGCTTTCTTT,CASSLATGTEAFF
NA,TRBJ1-6,TRBV12-3/TRBV12-4,NA,TGTGCCAGCAGTCGTGGGAGTTCACCCCTCCACTTT,CASSRGSSPLHF
NA,TRBJ2-7,TRBV5-6,NA,TGTGCCAGCAGCTCCAAAGGGTTCCGGGGCGAGCAGTACTTC,CASSSKGFRGEQYF
NA,TRBJ1-2,TRBV3-1/TRBV3-2,NA,TGTGCCAGCAGCCAAGACTTAAGGGCTGGCTATGGCTACACCTTC,CASSQDLRAGYGYTF
NA,TRBJ2-1,TRBV3-1/TRBV3-2,TRBD2,TGTGCCAGCAGCCAGGTCCCCGGGGGGGCCTACAATGAGCAGTTCTTC,CASSQVPGGAYNEQFF
NA,TRBJ1-2,TRBV2,NA,TGTGCCAGCAGTGAATACAGACCGGGCTACACCTTC,CASSEYRPGYTF
NA,TRBJ2-3,TRBV7-2,TRBD2,TGTGCCAGCAGCTTAGGGCCTAGCGGGTGGGATACGCAGTATTTT,CASSLGPSGWDTQYF
NA,TRBJ2-3,TRBV7-9,TRBD2,TGTGCCAGCAGCCAAGCGGGGGAGACCCTTCGCACAGATACGCAGTATTTT,CASSQAGETLRTDTQYF
NA,TRBJ2-7,TRBV7-8,NA,TGTGCCAGCAGCTTTAGGGGGGAGGCCTACGAGCAGTACTTC,CASSFRGEAYEQYF
NA,TRBJ2-3,TRBV10-3,NA,TGTGCCATCAAGACGGAACTAAGCACAGATACGCAGTATTTT,CAIKTELSTDTQYF
NA,TRBJ1-3,TRBV7-2,TRBD1,TGTGCCAGCACCGTGGGACAGGGTAGAGGAAACACCATATATTTT,CASTVGQGRGNTIYF
NA,TRBJ2-7,TRBV5-8,TRBD1,TGTGCCAGCAGCCGCGGGGAGAGGACAGGGGCAGACGAGCAGTACTTC,CASSRGERTGADEQYF
NA,TRBJ1-6,TRBV4-1,NA,TGCGCCAGCAAGTACAGCGATAATTCACCCCTCCACTTT,CASKYSDNSPLHF